This T cell receptor (beta chain) was profiled in a study of blood T cell repertoires in COVID-19. V lost 5 bases to trimming and J lost 6 bases, with 23 bases between them. Germline CDR1 is MGHRA and CDR2 is YSYEKL. The CDR3 covers 18 residues. Repertoires were generated with immunoSEQ multiplex PCR, while TCRdb's copy carries only in-frame clones and drops some. The sample holds around 260,000 clones, 70% to 90% seen once. This receptor was taken from a human donor in a cohort sampled during active COVID-19. The rearrangement links TRBV4-1 to TRBJ1-6, with D possibly being TRBD1 (6 bases). Sequenced sample: peripheral blood. The CDR3 sequence is CASSSRQVPLLANSPLHF. The CDR3 DNA follows: TGCGCCAGCAGCTCCCGACAGGTACCACTCCTCGCTAATTCACCCCTCCACTTT.